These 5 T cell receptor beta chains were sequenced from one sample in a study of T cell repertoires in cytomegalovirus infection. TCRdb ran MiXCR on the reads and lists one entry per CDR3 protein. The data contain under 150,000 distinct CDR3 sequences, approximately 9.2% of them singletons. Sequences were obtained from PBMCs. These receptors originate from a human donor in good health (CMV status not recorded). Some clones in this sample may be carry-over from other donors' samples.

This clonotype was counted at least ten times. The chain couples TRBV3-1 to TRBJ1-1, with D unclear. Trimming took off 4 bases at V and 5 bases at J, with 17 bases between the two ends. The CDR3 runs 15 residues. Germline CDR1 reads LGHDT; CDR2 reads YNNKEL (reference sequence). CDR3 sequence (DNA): TGTGCCAGCAGCCCGCGCGAGACGGCGGGGACTGAAGCTTTCTTT. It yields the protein CASSPRETAGTEAFF.

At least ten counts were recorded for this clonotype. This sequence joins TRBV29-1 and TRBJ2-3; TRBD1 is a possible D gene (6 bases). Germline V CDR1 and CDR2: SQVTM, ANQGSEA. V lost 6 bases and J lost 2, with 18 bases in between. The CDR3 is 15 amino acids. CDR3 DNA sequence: TGCAGCGTGGGGGTGGACAGCCGATACACAGATACGCAGTATTTT. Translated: CSVGVDSRYTDTQYF.

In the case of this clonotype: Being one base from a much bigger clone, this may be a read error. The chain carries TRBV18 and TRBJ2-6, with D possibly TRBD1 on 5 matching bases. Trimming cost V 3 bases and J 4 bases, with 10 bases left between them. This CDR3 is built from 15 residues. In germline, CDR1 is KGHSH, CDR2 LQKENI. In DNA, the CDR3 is TGTGCCAGCTCACCGCGACAGACGGGGGCCAACGTCCTGACTTTC. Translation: CASSPRQTGANVLTF.

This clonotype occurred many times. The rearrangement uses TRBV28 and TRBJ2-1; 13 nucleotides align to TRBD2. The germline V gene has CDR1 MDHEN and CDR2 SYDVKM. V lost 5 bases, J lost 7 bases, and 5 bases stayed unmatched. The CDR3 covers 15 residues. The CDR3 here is CASSELAGGRNEQFF. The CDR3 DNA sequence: TGTGCCAGCAGTGAACTAGCGGGGGGGCGGAATGAGCAGTTCTTC.

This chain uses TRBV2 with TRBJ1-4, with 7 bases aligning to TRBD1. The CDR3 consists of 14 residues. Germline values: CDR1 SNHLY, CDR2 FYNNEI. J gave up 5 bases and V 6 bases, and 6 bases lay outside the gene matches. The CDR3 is CASRKTGKNEKLFF. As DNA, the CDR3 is TGTGCCAGCAGAAAGACAGGGAAGAATGAAAAACTGTTTTTT.